The clone carrying this T cell receptor (beta chain) was picked up a small number of times. The antigen is not known. TCRdb re-called the RT-PCR reads with MiXCR, one entry per CDR3 protein. The sample holds under 750,000 distinct CDR3 sequences; 12% are singletons and the top ten take 9.5% to 13%. This entry is derived from a study of response to subunit inactivated influenza vaccine. Notes on the study in general: There was a suggestion from the authors that each seasonal influenza vaccination recruits few new T cells.

This material consisted of PBMCs from blood, taken on the day of vaccination. The clonotype comes from a man in his fifties who received an inactivated influenza vaccine.

CDR3 loop: CASSPSYAKNIQYF. CDR3 in DNA: TGTGCCAGCAGCCCATCATACGCCAAAAACATTCAGTACTTC. This sequence joins TRBV7-2 and TRBJ2-4; D gene ambiguous. Germline assignment: CDR1 SGHTA and CDR2 FQGNSA. Trimming removed 5 bases from V and 1 base from J, with 9 bases in between. The CDR3 loop spans 14 amino acids.